Described below is a single TCR beta chain sequence and its context. Its antigen is still unknown. The record has no base qualities; no much larger clone is one base away. This specimen comes from a study of graft-versus-host responses after intestinal transplantation (dated by TCRdb to the early 2020s). Notes on the research overall: Recipients received multivisceral, liver-intestinal, or isolated intestinal transplants. After intestinal transplantation, graft-versus-host and host-versus-graft alloreactive T cell clones in the graft, circulation and bone marrow were tracked using bulk TCR-beta CDR3 sequencing. A peak of at least 4% donor T cells among recipient peripheral blood mononuclear cells was the definition used for donor T cell macrochimerism. Instead of going to the commercial service, samples from a few later patients were sequenced in-house on an Illumina MiSeq and processed with MiXCR. Every recipient was given anti-thymocyte globulin induction, followed by around three years of maintenance tacrolimus and steroids. Alloreactive clones were identified by sequencing pre-transplant mixed lymphocyte reaction products and comparing them with unstimulated pre-transplant donor and recipient T cells. The cohort enrolled 20 to 25 intestinal transplant recipients, one of whom was a retransplant, and a few patients without pretransplant specimens were excluded.

Libraries were made using the immunoSEQ multiplex PCR assay. For most patients, genomic DNA was isolated using the Qiagen DNeasy Blood and Tissue Kit and was shipped frozen to Adaptive Biotechnologies for TCR sequencing. For most patients, genomic DNA was subjected to high-throughput TCR-beta CDR3 sequencing by Adaptive Biotechnologies. In the source study's methods: Adaptive's ImmunoSEQ software supplied the TCR sequencing data for around 19 patients, while MiXCR and VDJtools were used to process three other patients. CD4 versus CD8 sorting errors were corrected by removing sequences found in both subsets at a frequency ratio below 5:1. CDR3 nucleotide sequences shared by donor and recipient were removed because the origin of these sequences could not be assigned. At least 2-fold expansion over unstimulated cells and a minimum CFSE-low frequency of 0.002% (template counts) or 0.001% (read counts) were required for clones to be classified as alloreactive. Clones were considered mappable if detected in sequenced pre-transplant spleen, lymph node, or MLR CFSE-low populations of the donor or recipient. Cumulative frequency of alloreactive clones was calculated as a percentage of all sequences weighted by copy number. Held by TCRdb, this immuneACCESS table contains in-frame sequences only and omits some clones. Under half of the omission traces to an unresolved V gene where checked; the cause of the rest is unknown. From that table come the V and J calls and clone size; the DNA was used to work out D and trimming. The sample table contains approximately 130,000 clones; only one count was recorded for 85% to 95% of them. The top ten constitute approximately 0.17% of the sample.

The intended sense of this specimen's time point label: cells obtained before transplantation from donor or recipient. CD3+CD4+ and CD3+CD8+ populations were FACS-sorted from unstimulated pre-transplant donor and recipient cells taken from spleen or lymph nodes. The research as a whole found: Patients with donor T cell macrochimerism had high GvH to HvG T cell clonal ratios in their allografts. Early after transplant, peak levels of circulating GvH clones were associated with declines in HvG clones. Conclusions were limited by the relatively low number and heterogeneity of intestinal transplant patients. GvH clones were detected in recipient bone marrow, and some appeared earlier in ileal mucosa or blood, consistent with an intestinal mucosal origin.

Spanning cysteine to phenylalanine, the CDR3 consists of 11 amino acids. Only the CDR3 portion is preserved as DNA: 33 bases, with reading frame beginning at the first base. In the germline V gene (reference sequence), CDR1 corresponds to DFQATT and CDR2 to SNEGSKA. V is reduced by 7 bases and J by 4 bases, leaving a spacing of 10 bases between them. The chain was built from TRBV20-1 and TRBJ1-2, with no confidently assigned D gene. The source was unstimulated CD4+ T cells sorted from spleen or lymph node cells, collected before intestinal transplant. This sequence was found in a human donor who received an intestinal transplant. The CDR3 here reads CSVEGAYGYTF. The base sequence is TGCAGTGTAGAGGGTGCCTATGGCTACACCTTC.